The clone carrying this T cell receptor beta chain was picked up many times. The target antigen is unknown. Amplified TCR beta CDR3 regions came from RNA transcripts. Using the HTBI primer set, a first-round RT-PCR was run on the TCR CDR3. One entry per CDR3 protein, called by TCRdb with MiXCR from the multiplex PCR reads. This sample has 700,000 to 950,000 distinct CDR3 sequences, with approximately 36% found just once. The data stem from a study of T cells in Graves' hyperthyroidism and ophthalmopathy. Clinical symptoms, serum thyroxine, TRAb, thyroid ultrasound and orbital computed tomography informed diagnoses. Study-wide results and limits: Blood held most thyroid clonotypes expanded above 0.001 frequency. Stable hyperthyroidism was told apart from ophthalmopathy by a model built on 13 V-J features.

The CDR3 sequence is 12 residues long. Trimming took off 3 bases at V and 4 bases at J, with 7 bases between the two ends. From germline, CDR1 is SQVTM and CDR2 ANQGSEA. The chain combines TRBV29-1 with TRBJ1-5; D possibly corresponds to TRBD1 (5 bases). The sequencing sample was made of blood. The source of this sequence is a woman in her 40s with Graves' hyperthyroidism. The CDR3 is CSVEGPNQPQHF. CDR3 sequence (DNA): TGCAGCGTTGAGGGACCTAATCAGCCCCAGCATTTT.